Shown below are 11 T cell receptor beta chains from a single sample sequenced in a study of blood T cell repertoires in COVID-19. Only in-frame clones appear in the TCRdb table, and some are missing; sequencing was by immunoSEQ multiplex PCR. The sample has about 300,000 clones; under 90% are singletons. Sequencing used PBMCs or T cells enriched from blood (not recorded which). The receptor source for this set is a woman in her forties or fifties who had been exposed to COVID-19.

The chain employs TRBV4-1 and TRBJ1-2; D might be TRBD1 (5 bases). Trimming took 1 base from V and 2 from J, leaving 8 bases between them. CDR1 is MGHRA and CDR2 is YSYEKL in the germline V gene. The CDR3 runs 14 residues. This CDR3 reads CASSQAPGNYGYTF. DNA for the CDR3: TGCGCCAGCAGCCAAGCCCCAGGGAACTATGGCTACACCTTC.

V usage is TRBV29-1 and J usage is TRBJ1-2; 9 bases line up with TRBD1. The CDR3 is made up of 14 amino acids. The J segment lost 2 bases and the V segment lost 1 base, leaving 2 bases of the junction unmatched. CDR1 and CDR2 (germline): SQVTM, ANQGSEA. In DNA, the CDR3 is TGCAGCGTTGAAGGCGGGACAGGGAACTATGGCTACACCTTC. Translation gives CSVEGGTGNYGYTF.

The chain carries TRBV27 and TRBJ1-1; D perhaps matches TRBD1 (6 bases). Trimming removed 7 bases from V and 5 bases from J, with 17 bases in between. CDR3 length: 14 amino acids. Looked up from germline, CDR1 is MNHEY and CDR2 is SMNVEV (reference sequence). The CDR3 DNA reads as TGTGCCAGCAAATTCGCACAGGGTGATACTGAAGCTTTCTTT. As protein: CASKFAQGDTEAFF.

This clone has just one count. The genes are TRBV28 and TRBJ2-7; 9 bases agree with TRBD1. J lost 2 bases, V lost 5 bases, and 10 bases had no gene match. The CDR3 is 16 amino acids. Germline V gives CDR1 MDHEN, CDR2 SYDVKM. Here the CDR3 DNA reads TGTGCCAGCAGTGCACAACAGGGGGCGCGGACCTACGAGCAGTACTTC. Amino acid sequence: CASSAQQGARTYEQYF.

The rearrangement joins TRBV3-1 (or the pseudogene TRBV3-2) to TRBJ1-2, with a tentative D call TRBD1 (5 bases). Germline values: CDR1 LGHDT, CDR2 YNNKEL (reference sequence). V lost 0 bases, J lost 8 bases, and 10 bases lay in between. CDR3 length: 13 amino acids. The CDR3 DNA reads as TGTGCCAGCAGCCAAGAATCAGGGCCCGGCTACACCTTC. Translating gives CASSQESGPGYTF.

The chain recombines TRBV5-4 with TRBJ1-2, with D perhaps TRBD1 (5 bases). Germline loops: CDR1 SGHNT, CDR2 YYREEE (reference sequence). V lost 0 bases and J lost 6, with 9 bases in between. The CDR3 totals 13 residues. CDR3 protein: CASSLGSGDGYTF. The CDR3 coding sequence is TGTGCCAGCAGCTTGGGGTCGGGGGATGGCTACACCTTC.

CDR3 sequence (DNA): TGTGCCAGCAGTTTTTTCCAGGTCCGAATAAGAGAAGCTTTCTTT. It codes for CASSFFQVRIREAFF. The chain recombines TRBV11-3 with TRBJ1-1; D not certain. The V end lost 6 bases, the J end lost 8 bases, and 22 bases lay between the germline ends. Looked up from germline, CDR1 is SGHNT and CDR2 is YENEEA. This CDR3 contains 15 residues. Supplemented by reference TRBV11-3 and TRBJ1-1, the full variable domain reads EAGVVQSPRYKIIEKKQPVAFWCNPISGHNTLYWYLQNLGQGPELLIRYENEEAVDDSQLPKDRFSAERLKGVDSTLKIQPAELGDSAVYLCASSFFQVRIREAFFGQGTRLTVV.

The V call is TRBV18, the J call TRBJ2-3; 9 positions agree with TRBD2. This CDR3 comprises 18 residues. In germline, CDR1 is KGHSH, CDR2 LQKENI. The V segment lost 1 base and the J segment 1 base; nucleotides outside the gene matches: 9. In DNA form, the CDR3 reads TGTGCCAGCTCACCACGGGGCGGGGGGGCCCCTGGCACAGATACGCAGTATTTT. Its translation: CASSPRGGGAPGTDTQYF.

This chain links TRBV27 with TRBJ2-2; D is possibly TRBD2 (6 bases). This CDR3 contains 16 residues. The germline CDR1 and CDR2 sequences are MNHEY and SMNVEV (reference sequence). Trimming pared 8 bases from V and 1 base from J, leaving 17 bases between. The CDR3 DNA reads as TGTGCCAGCCTTCCCTTTGGGGGAGGGAACACCGGGGAGCTGTTTTTT. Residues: CASLPFGGGNTGELFF.

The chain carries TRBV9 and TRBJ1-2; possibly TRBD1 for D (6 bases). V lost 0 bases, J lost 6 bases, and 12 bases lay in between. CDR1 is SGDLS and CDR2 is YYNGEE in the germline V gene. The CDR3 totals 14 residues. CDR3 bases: TGTGCCAGCAGCGTAGCGGGTGGGGGCGATGGCTACACCTTC. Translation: CASSVAGGGDGYTF.

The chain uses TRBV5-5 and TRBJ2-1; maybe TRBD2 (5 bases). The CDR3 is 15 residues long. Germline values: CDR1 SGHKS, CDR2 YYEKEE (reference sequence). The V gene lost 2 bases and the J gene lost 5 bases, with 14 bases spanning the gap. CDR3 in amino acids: CASSFDGEIHNEQFF. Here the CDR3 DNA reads TGTGCCAGCAGCTTTGACGGGGAAATCCACAATGAGCAGTTCTTC.